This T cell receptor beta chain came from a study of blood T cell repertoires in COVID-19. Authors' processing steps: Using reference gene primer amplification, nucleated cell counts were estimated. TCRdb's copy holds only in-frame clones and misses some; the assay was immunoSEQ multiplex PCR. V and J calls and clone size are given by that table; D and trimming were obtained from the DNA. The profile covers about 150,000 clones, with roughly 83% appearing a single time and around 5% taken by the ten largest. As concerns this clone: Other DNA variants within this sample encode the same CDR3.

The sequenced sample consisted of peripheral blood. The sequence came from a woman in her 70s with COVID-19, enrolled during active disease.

CDR3 loop: CASSPDTNTEAFF. DNA of the CDR3: TGTGCCAGTAGCCCGGACACGAACACTGAAGCTTTCTTT. The chain carries TRBV19 and TRBJ1-1; D is possibly TRBD1 (5 bases). The CDR3 is 13 amino acids. Germline lookup yields CDR1 LNHDA and CDR2 SQIVND (reference sequence). Deletions cut 6 bases from V and 1 base from J, with 9 bases between. The entire variable domain, with the rest obtained from reference TRBV19 and TRBJ1-1, is as follows: DGGITQSPKYLFRKEGQNVTLSCEQNLNHDAMYWYRQDPGQGLRLIYYSQIVNDFQKGDIAEGYSVSREKKESFPLTVTSAQKNPTAFYLCASSPDTNTEAFFGQGTRLTVV.